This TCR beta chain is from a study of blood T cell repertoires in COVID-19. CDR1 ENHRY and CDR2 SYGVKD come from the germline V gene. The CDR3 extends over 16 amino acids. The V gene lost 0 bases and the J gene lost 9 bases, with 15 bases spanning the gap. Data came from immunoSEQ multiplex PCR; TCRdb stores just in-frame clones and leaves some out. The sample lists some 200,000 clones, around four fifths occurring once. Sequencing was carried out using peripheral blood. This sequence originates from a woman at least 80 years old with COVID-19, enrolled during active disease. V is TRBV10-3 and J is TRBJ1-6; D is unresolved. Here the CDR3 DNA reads TGTGCCATCAGTGAGTCGAGTGTATCGGGTGGTTCACCCCTCCACTTT. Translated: CAISESSVSGGSPLHF.